This is a list of T cell receptor beta chains from one sample in a study of primary melanoma T cells and metastatic recurrence. The protocol was immunoSEQ multiplex PCR, while the TCRdb copy is restricted to in-frame clones and leaves out a portion. The data contain around 600 clones, approximately 61% of them singletons. Sequencing was done on a sample of melanoma tumor tissue. The receptors were sampled from a human donor with melanoma. Both conserved end residues are part of each CDR3. The D gene is left open where the match is weak. Size tells how often a clone was seen (once, few, many) or the class of an expanded clone, and some rows leave it out.

v_call	d_call	clone_size	j_call	cdr3_nt	cdr3_aa
TRBV9	NA	few	TRBJ2-6	TGTGCCAGCAGCGTAGAACTTGTTGGGGCCAACGTCCTGACTTTC	CASSVELVGANVLTF
TRBV11-3	TRBD1	NA	TRBJ2-7	TGTGCCAGCAGACCGTCCGGGACAGGGGAATACGAGCAGTACTTC	CASRPSGTGEYEQYF
TRBV30	NA	NA	TRBJ1-5	TGTGCCTGGAGTGTAACCGGGGCTTTTGGTGATCAGCCCCAGCATTTT	CAWSVTGAFGDQPQHF
TRBV28	TRBD2	NA	TRBJ2-7	TGTGCCAGCAGTGGGGGAGGGTCCCGGGAGCAGTACTTC	CASSGGGSREQYF
TRBV15	NA	once	TRBJ1-2	TGTGCCACCAGCAGAGCCTTACAGAGCAACTATGGCTACACCTTC	CATSRALQSNYGYTF
TRBV6-8	NA	NA	TRBJ1-6	TGTGCCAGCAGTTACGGGGTCTATAATTCACCCCTCCACTTT	CASSYGVYNSPLHF
TRBV6-8	TRBD1	NA	TRBJ2-3	TGTGCCAGCAGTCGACAGGGCACCACAGATACGCAGTATTTT	CASSRQGTTDTQYF
TRBV5-1	NA	NA	TRBJ1-1	TGCGCCAGCAGCCTTCGGATACAGGGTCGGGCTGAAGCTTTCTTT	CASSLRIQGRAEAFF
TRBV19	NA	NA	TRBJ2-7	TGTGCCAGTATCAGTAAGTCTTACGAGCAGTACTTC	CASISKSYEQYF
TRBV29-1	TRBD2	few	TRBJ2-3	TGCAGCGTTGAAGATCGGGGTAGCGGGAGTGATACGCAGTATTTT	CSVEDRGSGSDTQYF
TRBV19	TRBD1	NA	TRBJ1-1	TGTGCCAGTAGTGGAACCGGGACAGGTCTGGACACTGAAGCTTTCTTT	CASSGTGTGLDTEAFF
TRBV15	TRBD1	few	TRBJ1-3	TGTGCCACCAGCAGAATGACAGGGAGAGGAAACACCATATATTTT	CATSRMTGRGNTIYF
TRBV28	TRBD2	NA	TRBJ2-7	TGTGCCAGCAGTTTAACTTTAGCGGGTCCTTTTACCTACGAGCAGTACTTC	CASSLTLAGPFTYEQYF
TRBV11-3	TRBD1	once	TRBJ1-2	TGTGCCAGCAGCTCCGGGACAGGTGGGGGCGGCTACACCTTC	CASSSGTGGGGYTF
TRBV28	NA	NA	TRBJ2-7	TGTGCCAGCAGTCTGGACGGTTCTTCCTACGAGCAGTACTTC	CASSLDGSSYEQYF
TRBV28	NA	large	TRBJ1-5	TGTGCCAGCAGCCCTACCCGTGGAAGACAGCCCCAGCATTTT	CASSPTRGRQPQHF
TRBV6-8	NA	NA	TRBJ1-3	TGTGCCAGCAGTTACTCGAAAGGGGGAAACACCATATATTTT	CASSYSKGGNTIYF
TRBV19	TRBD1	NA	TRBJ1-6	TGTGCTGCAGGGGGCTCCTATAATTCACCCCTCCACTTT	CAAGGSYNSPLHF
TRBV18	NA	NA	TRBJ1-3	TGTGCCAGCTCCCCCAGCCTGACCTCTGGAAACACCATATATTTT	CASSPSLTSGNTIYF
TRBV11-3	NA	NA	TRBJ2-3	TGTGCCAGCAGCTCGGGGCAGGCTAGCACAGATACGCAGTATTTT	CASSSGQASTDTQYF
TRBV6-8	NA	NA	TRBJ1-5	TGTGCCAGCAGTACACAATCATATAGCAATCAGCCCCAGCATTTT	CASSTQSYSNQPQHF
TRBV28	NA	few	TRBJ1-2	TGTGCCAGCGACGGGTCTAACTATGGCTACACCTTC	CASDGSNYGYTF
TRBV6-8	TRBD1	NA	TRBJ1-2	TGTGCCAGCAGTGGGAGGACAGGGAAGGTCTCTGGCTACACCTTC	CASSGRTGKVSGYTF
TRBV19	NA	NA	TRBJ2-2	TGTGCCAGTAAAGCAGGCGATTCGAACACCGGGGAGCTGTTTTTT	CASKAGDSNTGELFF
TRBV11-3	TRBD1	few	TRBJ1-5	TGTGCCAGCAGCTTAGGGACAGGGTACAATCAGCCCCAGCATTTT	CASSLGTGYNQPQHF
TRBV10-1	NA	NA	TRBJ2-7	TGCGCCAGCAGTGAGGGGGTCAGCTTAGCATCCCAGCAGTACTTC	CASSEGVSLASQQYF
TRBV19	NA	few	TRBJ2-3	TGTGCCAGTAGTTACACTAGCCCAGATACGCAGTATTTT	CASSYTSPDTQYF
TRBV28	NA	NA	TRBJ2-1	TGTGCCAGCAGTTTGGGGACCCCAGACAATGAGCAGTTCTTC	CASSLGTPDNEQFF
TRBV19	NA	NA	TRBJ1-1	TGTGCCAGTACCCCCCCCAGGGGCAGCTTGAACACTGAAGCTTTCTTT	CASTPPRGSLNTEAFF
TRBV4-1	TRBD1	few	TRBJ2-7	TGCGCCAGTGGGGGGACAGGGGACTACGAGCAGTACTTC	CASGGTGDYEQYF
TRBV11-3	NA	NA	TRBJ2-7	TGTGCCAGCAGCTTGCGGGGAGAAAGCTCCTACGAGCAGTACTTC	CASSLRGESSYEQYF
TRBV18	TRBD2	NA	TRBJ2-2	TGTGCCAGCTCACCACTGCCTAGCGGTGTCTCCGGGGAGCTGTTTTTT	CASSPLPSGVSGELFF
TRBV5-1	NA	NA	TRBJ1-4	TGCGCCAGCAGCTTGGTGGGGGCAACTAATGAAAAACTGTTTTTT	CASSLVGATNEKLFF
TRBV18	NA	NA	TRBJ2-2	TGTGCCAGCTCCCTCAGGGAAATCGGGGAGCTGTTTTTT	CASSLREIGELFF
TRBV9	NA	NA	TRBJ1-1	TGTGCCAGCAGCGTAGTAAACACTGAAGCTTTCTTT	CASSVVNTEAFF
TRBV11-3	TRBD1	NA	TRBJ1-5	TGTGCCAGCAGCCTGGGGACAGCCCATCAGCCCCAGCATTTT	CASSLGTAHQPQHF
TRBV4-1	NA	NA	TRBJ2-5	TGCGCCAGCAGCCAAATTGCCTCCCAAGAGACCCAGTACTTC	CASSQIASQETQYF
TRBV30	TRBD1	NA	TRBJ1-5	TGTGCCTGGTCAACAGGGGATGATCAGCCCCAGCATTTT	CAWSTGDDQPQHF
TRBV6-8	TRBD2	NA	TRBJ2-7	TGTGCCAGCAGCCCCGGGACTAGCGGGACTGGGCAGTACTTC	CASSPGTSGTGQYF
TRBV7-7	NA	NA	TRBJ1-3	TGTGCCAGCAGCCAGAGAGGGGCCTACTCTGGAAACACCATATATTTT	CASSQRGAYSGNTIYF
TRBV6-8	TRBD2	few	TRBJ2-1	TGTGCCAGCAGTTACTGGGGGGGACCCTCCAATGAGCAGTTCTTC	CASSYWGGPSNEQFF
TRBV27	TRBD1	NA	TRBJ1-4	TGTGCCAGCAGCGAGGGACAGTTGAATGAAAAACTGTTTTTT	CASSEGQLNEKLFF
TRBV25-1	NA	NA	TRBJ1-1	TGTGCCAGCAGGGGTCAGGGGTCGGGCACTGAAGCTTTCTTT	CASRGQGSGTEAFF
TRBV11-3	NA	once	TRBJ2-1	TGTGCCAGCAGCTTAGAGGGAGCCCTTAGCTCCTACAATGAGCAGTTCTTC	CASSLEGALSSYNEQFF
TRBV19	NA	NA	TRBJ2-1	TGTGCCAGTAGTATAGGAGGGAGCGTTTACAATGAGCAGTTCTTC	CASSIGGSVYNEQFF
TRBV6-8	TRBD2	NA	TRBJ2-1	TGTGCCATCAGTGCTAGGACTAGCGGGAGGGTCCAGGTTTTGAATGAGCAGTTCTTC	CAISARTSGRVQVLNEQFF
TRBV19	TRBD1	NA	TRBJ1-2	TGTGCCAGTAGTATCAGGGGGGACTATGGCTACACCTTC	CASSIRGDYGYTF
TRBV19	NA	few	TRBJ2-1	TGTGCCAGTAGTGCCCGCCGGCTAAGCTCCTACAATGAGCAGTTCTTC	CASSARRLSSYNEQFF
TRBV18	NA	NA	TRBJ2-1	TGTGCCAGCTCACCAGTGGCGGACGGTGGGAATGAGCAGTTCTTC	CASSPVADGGNEQFF
TRBV5-1	TRBD1	NA	TRBJ1-1	TGCGCCAGCAGCCAAGAAGGGGGACAGGTGAACACTGAAGCTTTCTTT	CASSQEGGQVNTEAFF
TRBV19	NA	few	TRBJ2-7	TGTGCCAGTAGTATTCGTCGGGGATCCTACGAGCAGTACTTC	CASSIRRGSYEQYF
TRBV6-8	NA	NA	TRBJ1-6	TGTGCCAGCAGAAAGACCCGTAGGGATTCACCCCTCCACTTT	CASRKTRRDSPLHF
TRBV19	NA	few	TRBJ1-5	TGTGCCAGTACCCCCGCCGGGCAGCCCCAGCATTTT	CASTPAGQPQHF
TRBV6-8	NA	few	TRBJ1-3	TGTGCCAGCAGTTTGGGCTCTGGAAACACCATATATTTT	CASSLGSGNTIYF